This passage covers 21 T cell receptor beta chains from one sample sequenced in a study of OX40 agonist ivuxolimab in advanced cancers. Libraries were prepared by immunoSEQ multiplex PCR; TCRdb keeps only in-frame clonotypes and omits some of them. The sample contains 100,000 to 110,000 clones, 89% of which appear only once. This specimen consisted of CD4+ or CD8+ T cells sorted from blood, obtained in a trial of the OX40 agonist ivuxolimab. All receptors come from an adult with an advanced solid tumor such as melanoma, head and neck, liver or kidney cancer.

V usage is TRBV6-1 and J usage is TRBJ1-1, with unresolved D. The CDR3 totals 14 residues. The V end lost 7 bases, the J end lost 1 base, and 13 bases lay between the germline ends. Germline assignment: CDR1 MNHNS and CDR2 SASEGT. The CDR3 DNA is TGTGCCAGCACACCTAATCGGGGGAACACTGAAGCTTTCTTT. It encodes CASTPNRGNTEAFF.

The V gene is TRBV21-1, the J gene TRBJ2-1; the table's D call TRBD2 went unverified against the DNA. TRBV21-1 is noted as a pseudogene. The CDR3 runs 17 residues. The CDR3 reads CASSLPPRASGYNEQFF. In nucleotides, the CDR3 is TGTGCCAGCAGCCTCCCCCCTCGGGCTAGCGGCTACAATGAGCAGTTCTTC.

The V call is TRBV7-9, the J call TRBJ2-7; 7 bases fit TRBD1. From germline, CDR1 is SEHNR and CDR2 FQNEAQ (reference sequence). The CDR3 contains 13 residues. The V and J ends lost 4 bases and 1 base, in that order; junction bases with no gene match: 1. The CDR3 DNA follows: TGTGCCAGCAGCTCGGACAGGTCCTACGAGCAGTACTTC. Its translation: CASSSDRSYEQYF.

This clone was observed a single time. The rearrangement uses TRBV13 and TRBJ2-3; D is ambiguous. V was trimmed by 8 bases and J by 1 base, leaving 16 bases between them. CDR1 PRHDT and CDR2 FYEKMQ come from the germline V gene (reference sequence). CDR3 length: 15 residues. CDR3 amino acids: CASQSGLSGTDTQYF. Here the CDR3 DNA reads TGTGCCAGCCAGTCGGGTTTGAGCGGCACAGATACGCAGTATTTT.

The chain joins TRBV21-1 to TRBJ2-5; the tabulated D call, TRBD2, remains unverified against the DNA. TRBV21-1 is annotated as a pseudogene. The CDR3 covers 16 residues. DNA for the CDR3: TGTGCCAGCGGTTCCGGGACTAGCGGGAAACAAGAGACCCAGTACTTC. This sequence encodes CASGSGTSGKQETQYF.

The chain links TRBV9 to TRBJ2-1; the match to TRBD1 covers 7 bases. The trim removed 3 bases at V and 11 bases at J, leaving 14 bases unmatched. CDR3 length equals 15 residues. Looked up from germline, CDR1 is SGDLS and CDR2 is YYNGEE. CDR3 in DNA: TGTGCCAGCAGCGCAACAGAACAGGGGTCGGCTAAGCAGTTCTTC. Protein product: CASSATEQGSAKQFF.

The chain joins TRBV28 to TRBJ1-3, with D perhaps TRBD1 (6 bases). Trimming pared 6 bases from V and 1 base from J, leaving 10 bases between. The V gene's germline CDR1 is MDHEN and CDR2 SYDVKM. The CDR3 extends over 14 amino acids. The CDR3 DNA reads TGTGCCAGCAGCAAAGACAGGTCTGGAAACACCATATATTTT. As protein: CASSKDRSGNTIYF.

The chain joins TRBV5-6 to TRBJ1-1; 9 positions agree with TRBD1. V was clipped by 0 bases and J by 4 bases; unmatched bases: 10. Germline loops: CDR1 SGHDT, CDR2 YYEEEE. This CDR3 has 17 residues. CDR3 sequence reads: CASSLVFGTGNGTEAFF. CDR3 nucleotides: TGTGCCAGCAGCTTGGTTTTCGGGACAGGGAATGGCACTGAAGCTTTCTTT.

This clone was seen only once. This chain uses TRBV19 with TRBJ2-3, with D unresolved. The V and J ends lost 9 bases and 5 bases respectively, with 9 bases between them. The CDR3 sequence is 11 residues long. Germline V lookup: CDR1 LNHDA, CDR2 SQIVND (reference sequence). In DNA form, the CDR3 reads TGTGCCAGAACGAAATTAGATACGCAGTATTTT. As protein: CARTKLDTQYF.

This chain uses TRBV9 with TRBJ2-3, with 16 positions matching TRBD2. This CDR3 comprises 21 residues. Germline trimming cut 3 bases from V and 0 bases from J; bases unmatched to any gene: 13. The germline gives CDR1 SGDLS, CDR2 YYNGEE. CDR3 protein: CASSARGTGTSGRGSTDTQYF. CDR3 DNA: TGTGCCAGCAGCGCCCGTGGAACCGGGACTAGCGGGAGGGGTAGCACAGATACGCAGTATTTT.

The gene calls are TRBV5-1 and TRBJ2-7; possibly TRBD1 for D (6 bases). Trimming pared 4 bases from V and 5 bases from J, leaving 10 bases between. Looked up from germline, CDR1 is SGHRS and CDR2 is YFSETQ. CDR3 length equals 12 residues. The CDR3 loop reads CASSEQGHEQYF. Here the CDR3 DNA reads TGCGCCAGCAGCGAACAGGGCCACGAGCAGTACTTC.

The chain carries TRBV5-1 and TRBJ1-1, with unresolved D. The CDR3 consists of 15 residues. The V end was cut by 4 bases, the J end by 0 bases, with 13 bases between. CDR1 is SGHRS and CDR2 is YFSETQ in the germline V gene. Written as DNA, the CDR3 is TGCGCCAGCAGCCCGGGTCACGGGATGAACACTGAAGCTTTCTTT. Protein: CASSPGHGMNTEAFF.

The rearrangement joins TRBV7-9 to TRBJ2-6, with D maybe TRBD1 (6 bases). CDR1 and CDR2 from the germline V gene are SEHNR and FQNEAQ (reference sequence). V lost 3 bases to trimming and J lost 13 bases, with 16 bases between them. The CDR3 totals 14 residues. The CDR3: CASSFALPGQVLTF. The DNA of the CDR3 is TGTGCCAGCAGCTTCGCCCTACCCGGACAGGTCCTGACTTTC.

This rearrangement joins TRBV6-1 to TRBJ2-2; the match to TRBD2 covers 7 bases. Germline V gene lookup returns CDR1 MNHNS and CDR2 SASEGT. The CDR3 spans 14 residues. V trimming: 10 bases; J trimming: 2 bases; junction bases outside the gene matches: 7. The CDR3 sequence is CATRGEINTGELFF. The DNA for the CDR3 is TGTGCCACTCGGGGGGAGATCAACACCGGGGAGCTGTTTTTT.

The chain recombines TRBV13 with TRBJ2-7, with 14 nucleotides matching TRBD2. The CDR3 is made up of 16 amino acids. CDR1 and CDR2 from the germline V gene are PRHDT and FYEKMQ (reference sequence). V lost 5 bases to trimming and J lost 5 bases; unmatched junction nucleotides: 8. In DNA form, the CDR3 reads TGTGCCAGCAGCCACTGGACTAGCGGGAGGATCGACGAGCAGTACTTC. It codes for CASSHWTSGRIDEQYF.

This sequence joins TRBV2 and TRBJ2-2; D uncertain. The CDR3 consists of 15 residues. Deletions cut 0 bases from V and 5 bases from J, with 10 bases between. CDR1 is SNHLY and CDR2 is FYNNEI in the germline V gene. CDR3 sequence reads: CASSEASSITGELFF. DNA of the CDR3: TGTGCCAGCAGTGAAGCGAGTTCGATTACCGGGGAGCTGTTTTTT.

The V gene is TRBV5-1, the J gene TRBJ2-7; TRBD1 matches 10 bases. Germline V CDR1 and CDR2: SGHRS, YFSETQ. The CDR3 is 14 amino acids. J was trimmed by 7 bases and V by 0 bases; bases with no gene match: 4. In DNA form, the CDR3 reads TGCGCCAGCAGCTTGGGGACAGGGGGAAGAGAGCAGTACTTC. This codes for CASSLGTGGREQYF.

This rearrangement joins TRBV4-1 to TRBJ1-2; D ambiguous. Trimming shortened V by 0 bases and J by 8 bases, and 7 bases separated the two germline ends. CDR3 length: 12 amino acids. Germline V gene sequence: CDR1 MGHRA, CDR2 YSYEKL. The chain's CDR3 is CASSQDVGGYTF. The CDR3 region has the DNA TGCGCCAGCAGCCAAGATGTAGGAGGCTACACCTTC.

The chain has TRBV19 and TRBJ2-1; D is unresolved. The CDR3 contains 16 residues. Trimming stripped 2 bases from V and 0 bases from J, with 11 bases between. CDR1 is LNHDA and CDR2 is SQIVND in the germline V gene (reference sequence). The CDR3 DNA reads TGTGCCAGTAGTATACGTGGAATTAGCTCCTACAATGAGCAGTTCTTC. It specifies CASSIRGISSYNEQFF. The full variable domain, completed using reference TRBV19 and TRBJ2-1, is DGGITQSPKYLFRKEGQNVTLSCEQNLNHDAMYWYRQDPGQGLRLIYYSQIVNDFQKGDIAEGYSVSREKKESFPLTVTSAQKNPTAFYLCASSIRGISSYNEQFFGPGTRLTVL.

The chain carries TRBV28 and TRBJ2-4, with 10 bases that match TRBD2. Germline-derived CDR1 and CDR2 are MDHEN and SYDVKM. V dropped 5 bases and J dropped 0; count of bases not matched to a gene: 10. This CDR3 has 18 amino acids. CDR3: CASSLPPLAGLAKNIQYF. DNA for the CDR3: TGTGCCAGCAGTCTGCCTCCACTAGCGGGGCTAGCCAAAAACATTCAGTACTTC.

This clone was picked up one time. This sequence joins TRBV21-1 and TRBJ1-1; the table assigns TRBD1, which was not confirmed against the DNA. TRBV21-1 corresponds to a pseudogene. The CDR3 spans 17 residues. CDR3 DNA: TGTGCCAGCAGCAAACGGTTGGATTGGACACTGGGCTCTGAAGCTTTCTTT. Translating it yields CASSKRLDWTLGSEAFF.